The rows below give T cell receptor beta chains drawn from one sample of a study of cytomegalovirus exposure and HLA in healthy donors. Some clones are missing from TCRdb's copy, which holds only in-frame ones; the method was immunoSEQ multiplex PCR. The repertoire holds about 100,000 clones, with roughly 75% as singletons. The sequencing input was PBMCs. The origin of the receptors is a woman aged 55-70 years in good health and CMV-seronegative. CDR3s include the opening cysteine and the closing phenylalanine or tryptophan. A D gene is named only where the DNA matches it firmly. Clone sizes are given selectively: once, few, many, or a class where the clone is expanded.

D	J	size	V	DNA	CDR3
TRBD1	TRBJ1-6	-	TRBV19	TGTGCCAGTACCACTCGACAGGGTACCCCCCTCCACTTT	CASTTRQGTPLHF
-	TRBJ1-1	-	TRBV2	TGTGCCAGCAGTGAATTGGCCATCCCTGAAGCTTTCTTT	CASSELAIPEAFF
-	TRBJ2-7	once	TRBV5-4	TGTGCCAGCAGCTCCCGACAGGCCTACGAGCAGTACTTC	CASSSRQAYEQYF
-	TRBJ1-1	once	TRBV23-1	TGCGCCAGCAGCCCACTTTCGGGGCAGGGGAGGGTGTGGGCTTTCTTT	CASSPLSGQGRVWAFF
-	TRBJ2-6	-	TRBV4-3	TGCGCCAGCAGCCAAGAGAGGGCTGGGGCCAACGTCCTGACTTTC	CASSQERAGANVLTF
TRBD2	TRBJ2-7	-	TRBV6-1	TGTGCCAGCAGTCCGGGACTAGCGGGCTACGAGCAGTACTTC	CASSPGLAGYEQYF
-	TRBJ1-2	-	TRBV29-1	TGCAGCGTTGATACTAGCGGAGATAACTATGGCTACACCTTC	CSVDTSGDNYGYTF
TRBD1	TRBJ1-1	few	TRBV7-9	TGTGCCAGCAGCTTGCAAGACAGGGCGAACACTGAAGCTTTCTTT	CASSLQDRANTEAFF
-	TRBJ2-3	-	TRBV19	TGTGCCAGTAGTATAGCCGGGACAGATACGCAGTATTTT	CASSIAGTDTQYF
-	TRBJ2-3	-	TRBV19	TGTGCCAGTAGTATAGGAGGGTCGGAGACAGATACGCAGTATTTT	CASSIGGSETDTQYF
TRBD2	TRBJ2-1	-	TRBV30	TGTGCCTGGAGCGGACTAGCGAGTCCAAAGCAGTTCTTC	CAWSGLASPKQFF
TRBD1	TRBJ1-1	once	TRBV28	TGTGCCAGCAAAGGGACAGGGGGAACTGAAGCTTTCTTT	CASKGTGGTEAFF
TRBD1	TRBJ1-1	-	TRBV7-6	TGTGCCAGCAGCTTAGGTGGCAGGGGGACTGAAGCTTTCTTT	CASSLGGRGTEAFF
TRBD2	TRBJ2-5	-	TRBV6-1	TGTGCCAGCAGCTTATTAGCGGGAGGGGAGACCCAGTACTTC	CASSLLAGGETQYF
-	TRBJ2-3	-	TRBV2	TGTGCCAGCAGTGAATCCGGAGATACGCAGTATTTT	CASSESGDTQYF
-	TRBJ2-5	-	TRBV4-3	TGCGCCAGCAGCCAAGGGGCAGGGAGGAGTGAGACCCAGTACTTC	CASSQGAGRSETQYF
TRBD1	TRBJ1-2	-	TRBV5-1	TGCGCCAGCAGCTTGGGGCCACAATGGACAGGTGGCTACACCTTC	CASSLGPQWTGGYTF
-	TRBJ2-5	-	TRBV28	TGTGCCAGCAGTTCCGGACAGCCTCCCGGGACCCAGTACTTC	CASSSGQPPGTQYF
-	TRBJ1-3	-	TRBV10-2	TGCGCCAGCAGTGAGGCAGGTCTCTCTGGAAACACCATATATTTT	CASSEAGLSGNTIYF
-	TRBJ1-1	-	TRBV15	TGTGCCACCAGCCGAGAACCCGTGACTAGTAACACTGAAGCTTTCTTT	CATSREPVTSNTEAFF
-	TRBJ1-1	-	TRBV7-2	TGTGCCAGCAGCGAACATCAGATTAACACTGAAGCTTTCTTT	CASSEHQINTEAFF
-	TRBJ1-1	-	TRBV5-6	TGTGCCAGCAGCTTGACCGACGGACTGATGAACACTGAAGCTTTCTTT	CASSLTDGLMNTEAFF
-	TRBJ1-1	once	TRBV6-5	TGTGCCAGCAGTTACTCGGGGGGGGCAGGCTCCCCTGAAGCTTTCTTT	CASSYSGGAGSPEAFF
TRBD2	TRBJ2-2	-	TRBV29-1	TGCAGCGTTGAGACTAGCGGACATCCCGGGGAGCTGTTTTTT	CSVETSGHPGELFF
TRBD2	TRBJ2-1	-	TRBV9	TGTGCCAGCAGCGTAGATGGCGGGAGCTCCTACAATGAGCAGTTCTTC	CASSVDGGSSYNEQFF
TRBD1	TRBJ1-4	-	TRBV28	TGTGCCGCCCTAGGGACAGGGAATAGGGGGGGCGATGAAAAACTGTTTTTT	CAALGTGNRGGDEKLFF
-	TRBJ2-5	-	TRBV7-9	TGTGCCAGCAGCGCAAGACAGGAGCAAGAGACCCAGTACTTC	CASSARQEQETQYF
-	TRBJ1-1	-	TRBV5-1	TGCGCCAGCAGCTCGGGTCTGAACACTGAAGCTTTCTTT	CASSSGLNTEAFF
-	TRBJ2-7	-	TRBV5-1	TGCGCCAGCAGCTTGGAGGCGGGGATAACCTACGAGCAGTACTTC	CASSLEAGITYEQYF
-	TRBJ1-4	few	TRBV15	TGTGCCACCAGCAGAGCCCCCGGGGGTGGGGAGGAAAAACTGTTTTTT	CATSRAPGGGEEKLFF
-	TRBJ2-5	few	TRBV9	TGTGCCAGCAGCGTAGAGGCGGGACAAGAGACCCAGTACTTC	CASSVEAGQETQYF
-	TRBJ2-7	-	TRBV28	TGTGCCAGCAGTTTCCGGTTATCCAGGGAGCAGTACTTC	CASSFRLSREQYF
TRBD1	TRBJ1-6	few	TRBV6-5	TGTGCCAGCAGTTACCGGACAGGGACGGATTCACCCCTCCACTTT	CASSYRTGTDSPLHF
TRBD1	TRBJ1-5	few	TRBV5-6	TGTGCCAGCAGCAAGACAGGGCAGCAGCCCCAGCATTTT	CASSKTGQQPQHF
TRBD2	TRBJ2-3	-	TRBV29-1	TGCAGCGTTGAAGACCGAGATGGGACTAGCGGGTGGGCAGATACGCAGTATTTT	CSVEDRDGTSGWADTQYF
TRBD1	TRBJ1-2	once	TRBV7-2	TGTGCCAGCAGCCCTCAGGGACAGGGAGGTGGCTACACCTTC	CASSPQGQGGGYTF
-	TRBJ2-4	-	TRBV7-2	TGTGCCAGCAGCCAAAGGTCCGGGTCTTTAAACATTCAGTACTTC	CASSQRSGSLNIQYF
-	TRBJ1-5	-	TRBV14	TGTGCCAGCAGCCAAGGGGCCGGAAATCAGCCCCAGCATTTT	CASSQGAGNQPQHF
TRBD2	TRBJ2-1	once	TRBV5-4	TGTGCCAGCAGCCCAGGCGGAGCGGGGGGATACAATGAGCAGTTCTTC	CASSPGGAGGYNEQFF
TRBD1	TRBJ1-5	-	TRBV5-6	TGTGCCAGCAGCTCCGGGACAGGGGAACAGCCCCAGCATTTT	CASSSGTGEQPQHF
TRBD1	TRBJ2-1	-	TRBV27	TGTGCCAGCAGTTTAAGACAGGGAATTGGGAATGAGCAGTTCTTC	CASSLRQGIGNEQFF
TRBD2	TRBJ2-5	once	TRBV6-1	TGTGCCAGCAGTGAAACAGCGGGGGCCTTGAAAGAGACCCAGTACTTC	CASSETAGALKETQYF
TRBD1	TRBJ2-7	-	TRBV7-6	TGTGCCAGCAGCTTAGTAGGGGGGAGACAGGGGGACTCCTACGAGCAGTACTTC	CASSLVGGRQGDSYEQYF